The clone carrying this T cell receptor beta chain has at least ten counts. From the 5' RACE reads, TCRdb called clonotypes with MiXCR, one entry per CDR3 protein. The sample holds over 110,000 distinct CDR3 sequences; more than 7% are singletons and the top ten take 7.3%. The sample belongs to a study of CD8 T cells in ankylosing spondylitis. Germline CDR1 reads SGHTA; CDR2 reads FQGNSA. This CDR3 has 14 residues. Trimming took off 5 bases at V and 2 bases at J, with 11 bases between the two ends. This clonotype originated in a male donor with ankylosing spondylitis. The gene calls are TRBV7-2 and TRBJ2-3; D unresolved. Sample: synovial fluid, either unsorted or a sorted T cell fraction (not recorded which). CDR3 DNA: TGTGCCAGCAGCGCCGGCGGTTACACAGATACGCAGTATTTT. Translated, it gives CASSAGGYTDTQYF.